Listed here is a single T cell receptor (beta chain). Its target is unknown. This record belongs to a study of shared clonotypes between healthy human individuals. The wider study: Plates per donor: three CD4 naive, three CD4 memory, two CD8 naive, one CD8 memory. Study-wide points: Roughly 4.6% of naive CD4 clonotypes were common to a handful of donors. A reduction in generation probabilities was seen for non-shared clonotypes relative to those shared by all four donors.

From CD4+ cells came CD45RA+ naive and CD45RA-negative memory subsets. Looked up from germline, CDR1 is MNHEY and CDR2 is SMNVEV (reference sequence). This CDR3 region has 16 residues. The ends were cut back, 6 bases at V and 3 bases at J, with 15 bases in the middle. The repertoire was sequenced with immunoSEQ multiplex PCR; TCRdb's copy has only in-frame clones and lacks some. The data show more than 2,000,000 clones, roughly nine tenths seen once. The chain is built from TRBV27 and TRBJ1-6; D may be TRBD1 (5 bases). Sequencing input: naive CD4+ T cells sorted from blood. Subset defined: CD45RA+ positively selected. The TCR was taken from a man in his late teens or twenties in good health. The CDR3 DNA sequence: TGTGCCAGCAGGACAGACCCGCTTAACTATAATTCACCCCTCCACTTT. It translates to CASRTDPLNYNSPLHF.